The 18 T cell receptor beta chains in this list originate from one sample, sequenced in a study of OX40 agonist ivuxolimab in advanced cancers. Produced via immunoSEQ multiplex PCR; TCRdb's table is partial and in-frame only. The sample has 65,000 to 90,000 clones; about nine tenths are singletons. The input for sequencing was CD4+ or CD8+ T cells sorted from blood, taken in a trial of the OX40 agonist ivuxolimab. All receptors derive from an adult with an advanced solid tumor such as melanoma, head and neck, liver or kidney cancer.

The CDR3 loop reads CASARDSNYGYTF. CDR3 bases: TGTGCCAGCGCGAGGGACAGTAACTATGGCTACACCTTC. J is TRBJ1-2 and V is TRBV6-1, with 7 bases aligning to TRBD1. The ends lost 8 bases at V and 1 base at J; junction bases unmatched: 4. This CDR3 region has 13 residues. Germline-derived CDR1 and CDR2 are MNHNS and SASEGT.

This clone was counted a few times. The CDR3: CASGDNGIIGYTF. The CDR3 DNA sequence: TGTGCCTCGGGGGACAACGGAATAATTGGCTACACCTTC. The chain recombines TRBV30 with TRBJ1-2; D perhaps matches TRBD1 (6 bases). The CDR3 has 13 amino acids. Germline assignment: CDR1 GTSNPN and CDR2 SVGIG (reference sequence). V was clipped by 7 bases and J by 7 bases, with 19 bases between them. Using reference TRBV30 and TRBJ1-2 for the parts outside the CDR3, the full variable domain is SQTIHQWPATLVQPVGSPLSLECTVEGTSNPNLYWYRQAAGRGLQLLFYSVGIGQISSEVPQNLSASRPQDRQFILSSKKLLLSDSGFYLCASGDNGIIGYTFGSGTRLTVV.

The CDR3 DNA follows: TGTGCCAGCAGCTTAACCCCCCGAGTGAGCGGGGTCACGAAGGAGACCCAGTACTTC. As protein: CASSLTPRVSGVTKETQYF. This sequence joins TRBV7-6 and TRBJ2-5; 7 bases match TRBD2. This CDR3 region has 19 residues. The ends lost 2 bases at V and 5 bases at J; junction bases unmatched: 20. Germline assignment: CDR1 SGHVS and CDR2 FNYEAQ.

J is TRBJ2-7 and V is TRBV5-4, with 9 bases fitting TRBD1. The CDR3 runs 14 residues. V trimming: 3 bases; J trimming: 5 bases; junction bases outside the gene matches: 6. Germline assignment: CDR1 SGHNT and CDR2 YYREEE (reference sequence). CDR3 sequence: CASSSGTGFNEQYF. The CDR3 DNA reads TGTGCCAGCAGCTCCGGGACAGGGTTTAACGAGCAGTACTTC.

The chain joins TRBV19 to TRBJ1-5; no firm D call. This CDR3 is built from 16 residues. Germline CDR1 and CDR2: LNHDA and SQIVND (reference sequence). V lost 5 bases and J lost 2, with 16 bases in between. The CDR3 reads CASSPGSTGGNQPQHF. In DNA form, the CDR3 reads TGTGCCAGTAGTCCAGGTTCCACTGGGGGCAATCAGCCCCAGCATTTT.

The gene calls are TRBV15 and TRBJ1-4, with D tentatively TRBD1 (5 bases). The V gene lost 7 bases and the J gene lost 3 bases, with 15 bases spanning the gap. Germline V lookup: CDR1 LNHNV, CDR2 YYDKDF (reference sequence). The CDR3 length is 15 residues. CDR3 DNA sequence: TGTGCCACCACTGGGGGGGATCGGGCTAATGAAAAACTGTTTTTT. Protein: CATTGGDRANEKLFF.

The chain combines TRBV28 with TRBJ2-3; 8 bases line up with TRBD1. CDR1 MDHEN and CDR2 SYDVKM come from the germline V gene. Trimming removed 5 bases from V and 2 bases from J; junction bases left unmatched: 9. The CDR3 length is 16 residues. In DNA, the CDR3 is TGTGCCAGCAGTACCCGACAGGGGACGATCACAGATACGCAGTATTTT. This codes for CASSTRQGTITDTQYF.

This clone was seen once. CDR3 in DNA: TGTGCTAGTGGTTCCGAGGTCCAGCCCCAGCATTTT. It encodes CASGSEVQPQHF. This chain uses TRBV12-5 with TRBJ1-5; D not certain. Trimming took 4 bases from V and 7 from J, leaving 8 bases between them. The germline V gene encodes CDR1 LGHNT and CDR2 FRNRAP. The CDR3 loop spans 12 amino acids. Full variable domain (remainder filled in from reference TRBV12-5 and TRBJ1-5): DARVTQTPRHKVTEMGQEVTMRCQPILGHNTVFWYRQTMMQGLELLAYFRNRAPLDDSGMPKDRFSAEMPDATLATLKIQPSEPRDSAVYFCASGSEVQPQHFGDGTRLSIL.

The chain carries TRBV30 and TRBJ1-3; D unclear. This CDR3 is built from 14 residues. Germline values: CDR1 GTSNPN, CDR2 SVGIG (reference sequence). The V end was cut by 4 bases, the J end by 0 bases, with 10 bases between. The CDR3 DNA reads as TGTGCCTGGATGTTTGGACGCTCTGGAAACACCATATATTTT. Amino acid sequence: CAWMFGRSGNTIYF. Filled out from reference TRBV30 and TRBJ1-3, the complete variable domain reads SQTIHQWPATLVQPVGSPLSLECTVEGTSNPNLYWYRQAAGRGLQLLFYSVGIGQISSEVPQNLSASRPQDRQFILSSKKLLLSDSGFYLCAWMFGRSGNTIYFGEGSWLTVV.

The genes are TRBV4-2 and TRBJ2-4; 10 nucleotides align to TRBD2. Germline V gene lookup returns CDR1 LGHNA and CDR2 YNFKEQ. V lost 5 bases, J lost 10 bases, and 5 bases stayed unmatched. The CDR3 is made up of 13 amino acids. The chain's CDR3 is CASSEQLAGIQYF. The DNA for the CDR3 is TGTGCCAGCAGCGAACAACTAGCGGGGATTCAGTACTTC.

This chain joins TRBV4-2 and TRBJ1-5; 7 nucleotides match TRBD1. The CDR3 spans 15 residues. The germline V gene has CDR1 LGHNA and CDR2 YNFKEQ. Trimming at V came to 3 bases and at J to 6 bases, leaving 8 bases not matched to a gene. The CDR3 is CASSQEQGFGQPQHF. The CDR3, as DNA: TGTGCCAGCAGCCAGGAACAGGGGTTCGGTCAGCCCCAGCATTTT.

J is TRBJ1-2 and V is TRBV5-4; D gene unclear. The CDR3 extends over 12 amino acids. Trimming shortened V by 4 bases and J by 3 bases, and 7 bases separated the two germline ends. Germline CDR1 SGHNT, CDR2 YYREEE (reference sequence). CDR3 amino acids: CASSAGHYGYTF. For the CDR3, the DNA is TGTGCCAGCAGCGCCGGCCACTATGGCTACACCTTC.

V is TRBV7-8 and J is TRBJ2-7; D possibly corresponds to TRBD1 (6 bases). The germline V gene encodes CDR1 SGHVS and CDR2 FQNEAQ. There are 13 residues in the CDR3. V was clipped by 3 bases and J by 3 bases, with 9 bases between them. In DNA form, the CDR3 reads TGTGCCAGCAGCTTGGAACAGGGCTACGAGCAGTACTTC. Its translation is CASSLEQGYEQYF.

This chain uses TRBV30 with TRBJ1-3; D is uncertain. This CDR3 contains 15 residues. Looked up from germline, CDR1 is GTSNPN and CDR2 is SVGIG (reference sequence). Trimming removed 4 bases from V and 0 bases from J, with 13 bases in between. DNA of the CDR3: TGTGCCTGGAACTTAGGGCCGAGCTCTGGAAACACCATATATTTT. Translating it yields CAWNLGPSSGNTIYF.

The chain links TRBV5-1 to TRBJ1-1, with 7 bases identical to TRBD1. There are 14 residues in the CDR3. Trimming removed 3 bases from V and 2 bases from J; junction bases left unmatched: 4. Germline CDR1 is SGHRS and CDR2 is YFSETQ. CDR3 in amino acids: CASSSGTENTEAFF. Here the CDR3 DNA reads TGCGCCAGCAGCTCCGGGACAGAAAACACTGAAGCTTTCTTT.

The V gene is TRBV5-1, the J gene TRBJ2-7; 11 nucleotides match TRBD1. V lost 0 bases and J lost 2; bases outside the gene matches: 1. There are 15 residues in the CDR3. Germline-derived CDR1 and CDR2 are SGHRS and YFSETQ. The CDR3 region has the DNA TGCGCCAGCAGCTTGGGGGGACAGGGGGCCTACGAGCAGTACTTC. Protein sequence: CASSLGGQGAYEQYF.

The rearrangement links TRBV7-6 to TRBJ2-5, with unresolved D. Deletions cut 3 bases from V and 5 bases from J, with 13 bases between. Germline V CDR1 and CDR2: SGHVS, FNYEAQ. CDR3 length: 14 residues. CDR3 bases: TGTGCCAGCAGCTTTTCTCAAGTCGGGGAGACCCAGTACTTC. This encodes CASSFSQVGETQYF.

This sequence joins TRBV9 and TRBJ1-1; no clear D gene. The V end was cut by 4 bases, the J end by 5 bases, with 12 bases between. The CDR3 is 13 amino acids. Germline CDR1 and CDR2: SGDLS and YYNGEE. The CDR3 DNA follows: TGTGCCAGCAGCCAAGGAATGGGAACTGAAGCTTTCTTT. Protein sequence: CASSQGMGTEAFF.